The 19 T cell receptor beta chains below all came from one sample that was sequenced in a study of spatial heterogeneity in lung cancer. Sample time point: sample taken at primary tumor resection. TCRdb redid the calling of the 5' RACE reads with MiXCR, one entry per CDR3 protein. The sample lists approximately 2,000 distinct CDR3 sequences, roughly 7% seen once, with about 13% in the top ten. Sample: normal lung tissue next to the tumor, taken at surgery. The source of these receptors is a male donor with early-stage non-small cell lung cancer.

This clonotype is medium-sized within its sample. The V gene is TRBV11-1, the J gene TRBJ2-1; D is undetermined. The CDR3 spans 13 residues. The V gene's germline CDR1 is SGHAT and CDR2 FQDESV (reference sequence). V was shortened by 4 bases and J by 4 bases, with 8 bases between the two germline ends. The CDR3, as DNA: TGTGCCAGCAGCTCGACGGATTACAATGAGCAGTTCTTC. Translated: CASSSTDYNEQFF. The whole variable domain, remainder taken from reference TRBV11-1 and TRBJ2-1, is EAEVAQSPRYKITEKSQAVAFWCDPISGHATLYWYRQILGQGPELLVQFQDESVVDDSQLPKDRFSAERLKGVDSTLKIQPAELGDSAMYLCASSSTDYNEQFFGPGTRLTVL.

This clonotype is classed as medium-sized. J is TRBJ2-5 and V is TRBV4-1; 8 bases fit TRBD2. The V segment lost 0 bases and the J segment 7 bases; nucleotides outside the gene matches: 4. The CDR3 extends over 14 amino acids. Germline lookup yields CDR1 MGHRA and CDR2 YSYEKL. The CDR3 DNA reads as TGCGCCAGCAGCCAAGAACCCGGGAGGGGGACCCAGTACTTC. Protein sequence: CASSQEPGRGTQYF.

As for this clonotype: A much bigger clone sits one base away, suggesting this may be a read error. CDR3 in amino acids: CATCDLTNGRQFF. The CDR3 DNA is TGTGCCACCTGTGATTTAACTAATGGGCGGCAGTTCTTC. The genes are TRBV24-1 and TRBJ2-1, with D uncertain. CDR3 size: 13 residues. CDR1 and CDR2 from the germline V gene are KGHDR and SFDVKD.

By share of the sample, this clonotype is hyperexpanded (1% or more). The chain recombines TRBV28 with TRBJ1-5; D might be TRBD1 (5 bases). Trimming removed 3 bases from V and 1 base from J, with 7 bases in between. Germline V gene lookup returns CDR1 MDHEN and CDR2 SYDVKM. CDR3 length: 14 amino acids. The CDR3 DNA reads TGTGCCAGCAGTTTGTCAGGGAGCAATCAGCCCCAGCATTTT. This codes for CASSLSGSNQPQHF.

This clonotype showed up just a few times. The V and J genes are TRBV20-1 and TRBJ2-5; 14 nucleotides line up with TRBD2. Germline V lookup: CDR1 DFQATT, CDR2 SNEGSKA (reference sequence). The CDR3 length is 15 residues. The V and J ends lost 5 bases and 4 bases, in that order; junction bases with no gene match: 6. In DNA form, the CDR3 reads TGCAGTGCTGCGTCGACTAGCGGGGGGGGAGAGACCCAGTACTTC. Translating it yields CSAASTSGGGETQYF.

This clonotype is categorized as medium-sized (0.01 to 0.1%). The CDR3 spells CASSIRDTQETQYF. The CDR3 DNA follows: TGTGCCAGCAGCATCCGGGACACTCAAGAGACCCAGTACTTC. This sequence joins TRBV5-4 and TRBJ2-5; possible D gene TRBD1, 6 bases. V lost 4 bases to trimming and J lost 2 bases, with 12 bases between them. Germline CDR1 SGHNT, CDR2 YYREEE (reference sequence). The CDR3 has 14 residues.

This clonotype counts as medium-sized. V usage is TRBV7-2 and J usage is TRBJ2-5; 7 positions match TRBD1. This CDR3 contains 14 residues. Germline V lookup: CDR1 SGHTA, CDR2 FQGNSA. Trimming at V came to 1 base and at J to 5 bases, leaving 4 bases not matched to a gene. Here the CDR3 DNA reads TGTGCCAGCAGCTTAGACAGGGGTAGGGAGACCCAGTACTTC. Translating gives CASSLDRGRETQYF.

At least ten counts were recorded for this clonotype. V gene TRBV7-8 combines with J gene TRBJ2-7, with 11 bases matching TRBD2. The J segment lost 2 bases and the V segment lost 6 bases, leaving 9 bases of the junction unmatched. The CDR3 sequence is 16 residues long. CDR1 and CDR2 from the germline V gene are SGHVS and FQNEAQ. The CDR3: CASSLTSGSGAYEQYF. CDR3 nucleotides: TGTGCCAGCAGTTTAACTAGCGGGAGTGGCGCCTACGAGCAGTACTTC.

This clonotype ranks as medium-sized (0.01 to 0.1%). The chain joins TRBV7-9 to TRBJ1-4; weak D call: TRBD1 (6 bases). Per germline, CDR1 SEHNR and CDR2 FQNEAQ (reference sequence). Trimming pared 5 bases from V and 0 bases from J, leaving 7 bases between. There are 14 residues in the CDR3. The CDR3 here is CASSPGATNEKLFF. The CDR3 DNA sequence: TGTGCCAGCAGCCCAGGGGCAACTAATGAAAAACTGTTTTTT.

With regard to this clonotype: This may be a read error: a much more frequent sequence differs by one nucleotide. V gene TRBV28 combines with J gene TRBJ2-7; D remains ambiguous. The germline gives CDR1 MDHEN, CDR2 SYDVKM. The CDR3 sequence is 12 residues long. CDR3 region: CASSPTTYKQYF. The CDR3 DNA follows: TGTGCCAGCAGTCCCACGACCTACAAGCAGTACTTC. Variable domain in full (rest from reference TRBV28 and TRBJ2-7): DVKVTQSSRYLVKRTGEKVFLECVQDMDHENMFWYRQDPGLGLRLIYFSYDVKMKEKGDIPEGYSVSREKKERFSLILESASTNQTSMYLCASSPTTYKQYFGPGTRLTVT.

This clonotype is termed large. The genes are TRBV6-2 or TRBV6-3 and TRBJ2-1; 10 nucleotides agree with TRBD2. The V and J ends lost 6 bases and 6 bases, in that order; junction bases with no gene match: 8. CDR1 is MNHEY and CDR2 is SVGEGT in the germline V gene. The CDR3 extends over 15 amino acids. The CDR3 protein is CASRLRLAGANEQFF. The CDR3 DNA reads TGTGCCAGCAGGCTCCGGCTAGCGGGAGCCAATGAGCAGTTCTTC.

This clonotype ranks as large. The chain employs TRBV6-2 or TRBV6-3 and TRBJ2-5, with D uncertain. CDR3 length equals 13 residues. Germline CDR1 MNHEY, CDR2 SVGEGT. V shed 3 bases and J shed 4 bases, with 9 bases lying between them. The CDR3 is CASSYRLLETQYF. The CDR3 DNA reads as TGTGCCAGCAGTTATAGACTCCTAGAGACCCAGTACTTC.

The rearrangement uses TRBV28 and TRBJ2-2; D is unclear. Germline V gives CDR1 MDHEN, CDR2 SYDVKM. CDR3 size: 16 residues. Between the trimmed V and J ends, which lost 2 bases and 1 base, there was a span of 11 bases. The chain's CDR3 is CASSLARQLNTGELFF. As DNA, the CDR3 is TGTGCCAGCAGTTTAGCGCGGCAGCTGAACACCGGGGAGCTGTTTTTT. Based on the CDR3 plus reference TRBV28 and TRBJ2-2, the full variable domain is DVKVTQSSRYLVKRTGEKVFLECVQDMDHENMFWYRQDPGLGLRLIYFSYDVKMKEKGDIPEGYSVSREKKERFSLILESASTNQTSMYLCASSLARQLNTGELFFGEGSRLTVL.

This clonotype is medium-sized in the sample. The chain joins TRBV19 to TRBJ2-7; D assignment may be TRBD1 or TRBD2 (5 bases each). Germline V gene data show CDR1 as LNHDA and CDR2 as SQIVND (reference sequence). V lost 5 bases, J lost 0 bases, and 14 bases lay in between. The CDR3 consists of 15 residues. The CDR3 is CASSPPGALSYEQYF. The CDR3 DNA reads TGTGCCAGTAGTCCCCCCGGGGCCCTCTCCTACGAGCAGTACTTC.

Judged by abundance, this clonotype is medium-sized. The V and J genes are TRBV7-9 and TRBJ2-7, with unresolved D. The germline V gene has CDR1 SEHNR and CDR2 FQNEAQ (reference sequence). CDR3 length equals 14 residues. Trimming cost V 2 bases and J 5 bases, with 13 bases left between them. In DNA, the CDR3 is TGTGCCAGCAGCTTAAGGACGGCCTGGGACGAGCAGTACTTC. Its translation: CASSLRTAWDEQYF.

In its sample, this clonotype ranks as medium-sized. V is TRBV13 and J is TRBJ2-7; 8 positions agree with TRBD1. Germline lookup yields CDR1 PRHDT and CDR2 FYEKMQ (reference sequence). V lost 0 bases to trimming and J lost 0 bases; unmatched junction nucleotides: 7. This CDR3 is built from 17 residues. CDR3 protein: CASSLGPGGRSSYEQYF. The CDR3 DNA reads as TGTGCCAGCAGCTTAGGTCCAGGGGGCCGGAGCTCCTACGAGCAGTACTTC.

This clonotype qualifies as medium-sized (0.01 to 0.1%). This sequence joins TRBV6-2 or TRBV6-3 and TRBJ1-1, with unresolved D. The V end lost 2 bases, the J end lost 5 bases, and 6 bases lay between the germline ends. Germline CDR1 is MNHEY and CDR2 is SVGEGT. The CDR3 is made up of 12 amino acids. The DNA of the CDR3 is TGTGCCAGCAGTTACGGGGAGACTGAAGCTTTCTTT. Protein sequence: CASSYGETEAFF.

In this sample, this clonotype is medium-sized. V gene TRBV2 combines with J gene TRBJ2-3; TRBD2 agrees at 10 bases. J lost 7 bases, V lost 4 bases, and 8 bases had no gene match. This CDR3 region has 15 residues. Germline V gene data show CDR1 as SNHLY and CDR2 as FYNNEI. The CDR3 coding sequence is TGTGCCAGCAGTGCCAGTAGCGGGAGGAAGCATACGCAGTATTTT. As protein: CASSASSGRKHTQYF. The full variable domain, its missing parts supplied by reference TRBV2 and TRBJ2-3, is EPEVTQTPSHQVTQMGQEVILRCVPISNHLYFYWYRQILGQKVEFLVSFYNNEISEKSEIFDDQFSVERPDGSNFTLKIRSTKLEDSAMYFCASSASSGRKHTQYFGPGTRLTVL.

By share of the sample, this clonotype is medium-sized. The chain is built from TRBV29-1 and TRBJ1-1; D may be TRBD1 (6 bases). CDR3 length: 17 amino acids. Per germline, CDR1 SQVTM and CDR2 ANQGSEA. V lost 6 bases to trimming and J lost 11 bases, with 34 bases between them. The CDR3 reads CSVVDNGGAGYAPWAFF. The CDR3, as DNA: TGCAGCGTCGTCGACAACGGGGGCGCGGGTTACGCGCCGTGGGCTTTCTTT.